These 6 T cell receptor beta chains were all obtained from the same sample, sequenced in a study of control samples from healthy donors and cancer patients. Only in-frame clones appear in the TCRdb table, and some are missing; sequencing was by immunoSEQ multiplex PCR. The sample includes roughly 120,000 clones, 85% to 90% seen only once; the top ten take roughly 4%. The sample was PBMCs. The source is a woman aged 55-69 years with lung cancer.

The CDR3 sequence is CATNAGMNTEAFF. The CDR3 region has the DNA TGTGCCACCAATGCGGGTATGAACACTGAAGCTTTCTTT. The V and J genes are TRBV24-1 and TRBJ1-1; D remains unclear. CDR3 size: 13 residues. Germline-derived CDR1 and CDR2 are KGHDR and SFDVKD. Trimming pared 8 bases from V and 0 bases from J, leaving 9 bases between.

The chain combines TRBV7-9 with TRBJ1-3; possible D gene TRBD1, 5 bases. CDR3 length equals 17 residues. The germline V gene encodes CDR1 SEHNR and CDR2 FQNEAQ (reference sequence). V was pared by 0 bases and J by 0 bases, with 12 bases between. CDR3 sequence: CASSLAYEDSSGNTIYF. In DNA form, the CDR3 reads TGTGCCAGCAGCTTAGCCTATGAAGACAGCTCTGGAAACACCATATATTTT.

This clone has a handful of counts. V gene TRBV2 combines with J gene TRBJ2-7; a weak D match, TRBD2 (5 bases). Trimming stripped 7 bases from V and 1 base from J, with 14 bases between. There are 14 residues in the CDR3. From germline, CDR1 is SNHLY and CDR2 FYNNEI. The CDR3 DNA sequence: TGTGCCAGCACCCGGACTCCGACATCCTACGAGCAGTACTTC. Translating gives CASTRTPTSYEQYF.

The chain has TRBV27 and TRBJ1-4; D is possibly TRBD1 (5 bases). Germline CDR1 is MNHEY and CDR2 is SMNVEV (reference sequence). This CDR3 contains 14 residues. V was shortened by 5 bases and J by 8 bases, with 15 bases between the two germline ends. The CDR3 reads CASSGRKGVEKLFF. In DNA, the CDR3 is TGTGCCAGCAGTGGTCGGAAAGGGGTGGAAAAACTGTTTTTT.

This clone occurred once. The V and J genes are TRBV2 and TRBJ2-2; 8 bases align to TRBD2. Germline-derived CDR1 and CDR2 are SNHLY and FYNNEI. Unmatched junction bases numbered 8, after V lost 7 bases and J lost 1 base. This CDR3 region has 16 residues. CDR3 amino acids: CASTQGSGGNTGELFF. For the CDR3, the DNA is TGTGCCAGCACCCAAGGGAGCGGGGGGAACACCGGGGAGCTGTTTTTT.

This chain uses TRBV2 with TRBJ2-7; D gene uncertain. V lost 6 bases, J lost 0 bases, and 12 bases lay in between. The CDR3 totals 14 residues. Germline V gene lookup returns CDR1 SNHLY and CDR2 FYNNEI. CDR3 nucleotides: TGTGCCAGCAGGCGGTCTTTTCGCTCCTACGAGCAGTACTTC. It yields the protein CASRRSFRSYEQYF.